Listed below are T cell receptor beta chains from one sample, sequenced in a study of vaccination and CD4 T cells after COVID-19. TCRdb analysed the PCR reads with MiXCR anew, one entry per CDR3 protein. The sample has fewer than 12,000 distinct CDR3 sequences; roughly 31% are singletons. No antigen has been identified for these receptors. Input material: CD4+ T cells from blood, cultured in vitro. These receptor sequences come from a human donor who had recovered from COVID-19. Each CDR3 is given with its conserved first and last residue. D genes are given only for firm matches. The listing skips clone size in some rows; elsewhere it reads once, few, many or a size class.

clone size	V gene	CDR3 length	D gene	J gene	CDR3 DNA	CDR3 protein
.	TRBV30	13	.	TRBJ1-2	TGTGCCTGGGGAGCCAGCGCCCTAAGGGGCTACACCTTC	CAWGASALRGYTF
.	TRBV7-9	11	.	TRBJ2-3	TGTGCCAGCGATCCGGGAGATACGCAGTATTTT	CASDPGDTQYF
few	TRBV20-1	14	.	TRBJ2-1	TGCAGTGCTAGAGCCGTAACTAGTCACAATGAGCAGTTCTTC	CSARAVTSHNEQFF
few	TRBV5-1	12	.	TRBJ2-7	TGCGCCAGCAGCTCTGAGCGGTACGAGCAGTACTTC	CASSSERYEQYF
medium-sized	TRBV24-1	15	.	TRBJ1-5	TGTGCCACCAGTGGTTCTGGGGATTGGAGTCAGCCCCAGCATTTT	CATSGSGDWSQPQHF
.	TRBV6-1	17	TRBD2	TRBJ2-7	TGTGCCGGCAGACGTGCTAGCGGGCTAAGGAGCTCCTACGAGCAGTACTTC	CAGRRASGLRSSYEQYF
few	TRBV20-1	14	TRBD1	TRBJ1-5	TGCAGTGCTCCGGGACAGGGGATCAATCAGCCCCAGCATTTT	CSAPGQGINQPQHF
.	TRBV10-3	13	.	TRBJ2-5	TGTGCCATCAGTGAGGGGAGGCAAGAGACCCAGTACTTC	CAISEGRQETQYF
.	TRBV20-1	14	TRBD2	TRBJ2-7	TGCAGTGCTAGGGATCCTAGCGGCCCCTACGAGCAGTACTTC	CSARDPSGPYEQYF
.	TRBV27	16	TRBD2	TRBJ2-1	TGTGCCACCGGCCCCCTAGCGGGAGGTGTCGACAATGAGCAGTTCTTC	CATGPLAGGVDNEQFF
once	TRBV5-1	15	.	TRBJ2-5	TGCGCCAGCAGCCCGACGTTCCAGGGCGTTGAGACCCAGTACTTC	CASSPTFQGVETQYF
.	TRBV20-1	13	.	TRBJ1-2	TGCAGTGCTTCCTCAATCCATTCGGGTGGCTACACCTTC	CSASSIHSGGYTF
.	TRBV6-1	15	.	TRBJ2-5	TGTGCCAGCAGTGAAGGTGGAGGGACCCGAGAGACCCAGTACTTC	CASSEGGGTRETQYF
.	TRBV30	17	TRBD2	TRBJ2-5	TGTGCCTGGAGTCCGGCAACGGGGGGACGCCCCCAAGAGACCCAGTACTTC	CAWSPATGGRPQETQYF
few	TRBV29-1	13	.	TRBJ2-5	TGCAGCGTTGAATTGGTCCGACGAGAGACCCAGTACTTC	CSVELVRRETQYF
.	TRBV6-1	13	.	TRBJ2-3	TGTGCCAGCACCAGGGACAGCACAGATACGCAGTATTTT	CASTRDSTDTQYF